The 21 T cell receptor beta chains below all came from one sample that was sequenced in a study of CD8 T cells in Susac syndrome. Random hexamers served to reverse transcribe roughly 0.45 to 1 ug RNA. Each CDR3 protein is one row after TCRdb ran MiXCR on the immunoSEQ multiplex PCR reads. The sample lists approximately 180,000 distinct CDR3 sequences, approximately 94% occurring once. Material for sequencing was CD4+ T cells from PBMCs. Every receptor here comes from a human donor with multiple sclerosis.

The chain combines TRBV5-1 with TRBJ2-2; D unclear. The CDR3 totals 15 residues. Trimming removed 0 bases from V and 2 bases from J, with 8 bases in between. From germline, CDR1 is SGHRS and CDR2 YFSETQ. CDR3 in DNA: TGCGCCAGCAGCTTGGAAGCGTATAACACCGGGGAGCTGTTTTTT. Its protein is CASSLEAYNTGELFF.

The V call is TRBV12-3 or TRBV12-4, the J call TRBJ1-3; 11 bases fit TRBD1. The CDR3 sequence is 16 residues long. Trimming at V came to 4 bases and at J to 3 bases, leaving 5 bases not matched to a gene. This CDR3 is CASSSGQGARGNTIYF. The DNA for the CDR3 is TGTGCCAGCAGTTCCGGACAGGGGGCGCGTGGAAACACCATATATTTT.

The V and J genes are TRBV9 and TRBJ1-1; perhaps TRBD1 as D (5 bases). V was shortened by 4 bases and J by 4 bases, with 20 bases between the two germline ends. The V gene's germline CDR1 is SGDLS and CDR2 YYNGEE. The CDR3 contains 16 residues. The CDR3 protein is CASSPRGQPRGTEAFF. DNA for the CDR3: TGTGCCAGCAGCCCCCGAGGACAACCTAGGGGCACTGAAGCTTTCTTT. Full variable domain (missing parts from reference TRBV9 and TRBJ1-1): DSGVTQTPKHLITATGQRVTLRCSPRSGDLSVYWYQQSLDQGLQFLIQYYNGEERAKGNILERFSAQQFPDLHSELNLSSLELGDSALYFCASSPRGQPRGTEAFFGQGTRLTVV.

This clonotype is a singleton in its sample. The gene calls are TRBV6-5 and TRBJ1-2; no reliable D call. The CDR3 sequence is 16 residues long. Germline CDR1 and CDR2: MNHEY and SVGAGI. Deletions cut 0 bases from V and 4 bases from J, with 15 bases between. This CDR3 reads CASSYSFNWAVYGYTF. The CDR3 DNA is TGTGCCAGCAGTTACTCGTTTAATTGGGCAGTCTATGGCTACACCTTC.

The genes are TRBV2 and TRBJ1-2; D is perhaps TRBD1 (6 bases). From germline, CDR1 is SNHLY and CDR2 FYNNEI. V was trimmed by 4 bases and J by 4 bases, leaving 13 bases between them. This CDR3 spans 14 amino acids. In nucleotides, the CDR3 is TGTGCCAGCAGTGGGGAGGTCAGGGGCTATGGCTACACCTTC. Translating gives CASSGEVRGYGYTF. The full variable domain, with the rest looked up from reference TRBV2 and TRBJ1-2, is EPEVTQTPSHQVTQMGQEVILRCVPISNHLYFYWYRQILGQKVEFLVSFYNNEISEKSEIFDDQFSVERPDGSNFTLKIRSTKLEDSAMYFCASSGEVRGYGYTFGSGTRLTVV.

This clonotype was seen once. This sequence joins TRBV28 and TRBJ2-6; maybe TRBD1 (6 bases). CDR3 size: 14 residues. Per the germline V gene, CDR1 is MDHEN and CDR2 is SYDVKM. The V and J ends lost 9 bases and 0 bases respectively, with 9 bases between them. The CDR3 DNA is TGTGCCAGTCTAGGGGGCTCTGGGGCCAACGTCCTGACTTTC. Protein: CASLGGSGANVLTF.

The rearrangement links TRBV7-2 to TRBJ1-6; 9 bases are shared with TRBD1. The germline CDR1 and CDR2 sequences are SGHTA and FQGNSA. This CDR3 spans 15 amino acids. V dropped 5 bases and J dropped 10; count of bases not matched to a gene: 9. In DNA form, the CDR3 reads TGTGCCAGCAGCACCCCCGGGACAGGGCGATCACCCCTCCACTTT. Protein: CASSTPGTGRSPLHF.

This clonotype was recorded a few times. This chain connects TRBV7-2 to TRBJ2-3; the D gene could be TRBD1 or TRBD2 (5 bases each). The CDR3 extends over 15 amino acids. CDR1 is SGHTA, CDR2 FQGNSA, per germline. Trimming removed 2 bases at V and 3 bases at J, with 12 bases between. Written as DNA, the CDR3 is TGTGCCAGCAGCTTACAGGGCGGCGGGACAGATACGCAGTATTTT. Translated, it gives CASSLQGGGTDTQYF.

J is TRBJ2-5 and V is TRBV5-1, with D maybe TRBD2 (7 bases). Germline V gene data show CDR1 as SGHRS and CDR2 as YFSETQ. The CDR3 spans 14 residues. Deletions cut 5 bases from V and 6 bases from J, with 17 bases between. The CDR3 DNA follows: TGCGCCAGCAGTAGGGGGGAGGGCCCGAAGACCCAGTACTTC. It yields the protein CASSRGEGPKTQYF.

For this clonotype: One end of the junction varies from germline; a read error may be responsible. The chain has TRBV7-8 and TRBJ1-3; D possibly corresponds to TRBD1 (5 bases). Germline V gives CDR1 SGHVS, CDR2 FQNEAQ. This CDR3 region has 19 residues. Written as DNA, the CDR3 is TGTGCCAGCAGCTTACTCGTCCAGGGCGGGAAGGACTCTGAAAACACCATATATTTT. This translates into CASSLLVQGGKDSENTIYF.

The DNA for the CDR3 is TGTGCCAGCAACCTACCATCGGGGGGGGTGACCCAGTACTTC. Encoded protein: CASNLPSGGVTQYF. J is TRBJ2-5 and V is TRBV28; TRBD2 matches at 8 bases. The germline V gene has CDR1 MDHEN and CDR2 SYDVKM. This CDR3 is built from 14 residues. The ends lost 7 bases at V and 7 bases at J; junction bases unmatched: 11.

V gene TRBV9 combines with J gene TRBJ2-5; 10 positions agree with TRBD2. V was pared by 0 bases and J by 4 bases, with 3 bases of the junction left unmatched. In germline, CDR1 is SGDLS, CDR2 YYNGEE. The CDR3 is 15 residues long. CDR3 region: CASSVEGLARETQYF. The DNA for the CDR3 is TGTGCCAGCAGCGTAGAGGGACTAGCGAGAGAGACCCAGTACTTC.

The gene calls are TRBV29-1 and TRBJ2-5; a weak D match, TRBD1 (6 bases). Between the trimmed V and J ends, which lost 7 bases and 5 bases, there was a span of 11 bases. The germline CDR1 and CDR2 sequences are SQVTM and ANQGSEA. This CDR3 has 11 amino acids. The CDR3 DNA follows: TGCAGCGGGTACCAGGGGGAGACCCAGTACTTC. This gives the protein CSGYQGETQYF.

This chain uses TRBV10-3 with TRBJ2-5, with D perhaps TRBD1 (7 bases). The CDR3 is 16 amino acids. CDR1 is ENHRY, CDR2 SYGVKD, per germline. Trimming took off 0 bases at V and 4 bases at J, with 15 bases between the two ends. The CDR3 DNA reads as TGTGCCATCAGTGAGTCGAAGACAGGGAGGCGAGAGACCCAGTACTTC. Its translation: CAISESKTGRRETQYF.

The chain couples TRBV5-1 to TRBJ2-3, with D perhaps matching TRBD1 (6 bases). V was trimmed by 4 bases and J by 4 bases, leaving 10 bases between them. This CDR3 comprises 13 residues. Germline V gene data show CDR1 as SGHRS and CDR2 as YFSETQ. The CDR3 sequence is CASSAQGPDTQYF. The CDR3 DNA reads TGCGCCAGCAGCGCCCAGGGGCCAGATACGCAGTATTTT.

The chain recombines TRBV19 with TRBJ1-1; TRBD1 is a possible D gene (5 bases). The germline V gene has CDR1 LNHDA and CDR2 SQIVND (reference sequence). The CDR3 consists of 15 residues. The V gene lost 6 bases and the J gene lost 5 bases, with 19 bases spanning the gap. The CDR3 DNA sequence: TGTGCCAGTAGGGCACGGGCGGGGGAGGGAACTGAAGCTTTCTTT. This translates into CASRARAGEGTEAFF.

J is TRBJ2-6 and V is TRBV25-1, with 7 bases fitting TRBD1. This CDR3 contains 15 residues. Germline V lookup: CDR1 MGHDK, CDR2 SYGVNS. V was pared by 6 bases and J by 2 bases, with 4 bases of the junction left unmatched. CDR3 loop: CASRGQLAGANVLTF. The CDR3 DNA follows: TGTGCCAGCAGGGGACAGCTGGCTGGGGCCAACGTCCTGACTTTC.

The chain is built from TRBV12-3 or TRBV12-4 and TRBJ2-7; a possible D gene is TRBD2 (6 bases). The CDR3 runs to 14 residues. V was shortened by 7 bases and J by 5 bases, with 18 bases between the two germline ends. CDR3 amino acids: CASKRAGLPNEQYF. As DNA, the CDR3 is TGTGCCAGCAAGCGTGCGGGACTCCCAAACGAGCAGTACTTC.

The chain is built from TRBV7-3 and TRBJ2-7; 10 nucleotides align to TRBD2. The CDR3 sequence is 15 residues long. V lost 4 bases, J lost 4 bases, and 7 bases stayed unmatched. Germline CDR1 and CDR2: SGHTA and FQGTGA. The CDR3, as DNA: TGTGCCAGCAGCTCTACTAGCGGGATTCCTTACGAGCAGTACTTC. This gives the protein CASSSTSGIPYEQYF.

The chain carries TRBV5-6 and TRBJ2-1, with D uncertain. The CDR3 is made up of 11 amino acids. V dropped 1 base and J dropped 8 bases, with 4 bases sitting between them. Germline loops: CDR1 SGHDT, CDR2 YYEEEE. The CDR3 reads CASSLQDEQFF. The CDR3 DNA sequence: TGTGCCAGCAGCTTGCAGGATGAGCAGTTCTTC.

The chain joins TRBV5-1 to TRBJ1-1; D not certain. V dropped 0 bases and J dropped 3 bases, with 9 bases sitting between them. This CDR3 has 14 amino acids. Germline CDR1 reads SGHRS; CDR2 reads YFSETQ. The CDR3 nucleotides read TGCGCCAGCAGCTTGGAGGGATATGACACTGAAGCTTTCTTT. As protein: CASSLEGYDTEAFF.